A single sample gave rise to the 18 T cell receptor beta chains below, sequenced in a study of Graves' ophthalmopathy and Graves' hyperthyroidism. Amplification of TCR beta CDR3 regions used RNA transcripts. An opening RT-PCR round employed HTBI primers and preceded a second-round multiplex PCR. TCRdb re-called the multiplex PCR reads with MiXCR, one entry per CDR3 protein. The top ten clones hold approximately 12% of a sample with around 1.1 million distinct CDR3 sequences, around a third of them seen once. The source material was peripheral blood or thyroid tissue (not recorded which). The source of these receptors is an adult man with Graves' hyperthyroidism.

This clonotype was seen at least ten times. The chain has TRBV20-1 and TRBJ1-1, with D tentatively TRBD1 (6 bases). With 3 bases removed from V and 1 base from J, the gap between germline ends came to 12 bases. There are 14 residues in the CDR3. Germline CDR1 is DFQATT and CDR2 is SNEGSKA (reference sequence). The CDR3 is CSASFGTKNTEAFF. CDR3 DNA: TGCAGTGCTAGTTTTGGGACAAAGAACACTGAAGCTTTCTTT.

This clonotype has a handful of counts. The chain links TRBV4-3 to TRBJ2-5, with D unclear. Germline values: CDR1 LGHNA, CDR2 YSLEER. CDR3 size: 16 residues. V was shortened by 3 bases and J by 5 bases, with 19 bases between the two germline ends. Here the CDR3 reads CASSQGRVELVETQYF. CDR3 bases: TGCGCCAGCAGCCAGGGTCGGGTTGAGCTGGTGGAGACCCAGTACTTC.

The genes are TRBV2 and TRBJ1-1; possible D gene TRBD1, 5 bases. Germline loops: CDR1 SNHLY, CDR2 FYNNEI. Trimming took off 4 bases at V and 4 bases at J, with 16 bases between the two ends. The CDR3 contains 15 residues. This chain's CDR3 is CASSARLPRGTEAFF. CDR3 nucleotide sequence: TGTGCCAGCAGTGCCAGGCTTCCGAGGGGCACTGAAGCTTTCTTT.

This clonotype was observed a few times. The chain couples TRBV10-3 to TRBJ1-4; 8 nucleotides line up with TRBD1. With 2 bases clipped from V and 8 bases from J, the junction kept 4 bases outside the gene matches. CDR1 is ENHRY, CDR2 SYGVKD, per germline. The CDR3 sequence is 14 residues long. CDR3 DNA: TGTGCCATCAGTGAGGGACAGGGAGAGGAAAAACTGTTTTTT. Encoded protein: CAISEGQGEEKLFF.

V gene TRBV20-1 combines with J gene TRBJ2-7, with D perhaps matching TRBD2 (6 bases). Germline V CDR1 and CDR2: DFQATT, SNEGSKA (reference sequence). The CDR3 totals 15 residues. V gave up 0 bases and J gave up 2 bases, with 14 bases separating them. The CDR3 nucleotides read TGCAGTGCTAGAGATCTTGCGGGGAGAGCCTACGAGCAGTACTTC. It yields the protein CSARDLAGRAYEQYF.

The chain recombines TRBV11-2 with TRBJ1-3, with D unresolved. The germline CDR1 and CDR2 sequences are SGHAT and FQNNGV. The CDR3 spans 14 residues. V was clipped by 5 bases and J by 0 bases, with 8 bases between them. CDR3 DNA sequence: TGTGCCAGCAGCCCCCTGATCTCTGGAAACACCATATATTTT. Translated, it gives CASSPLISGNTIYF.

This rearrangement joins TRBV29-1 to TRBJ2-5; 8 bases line up with TRBD1. Per germline, CDR1 SQVTM and CDR2 ANQGSEA. Trimming took 5 bases from V and 5 from J; bases not matched to a gene: 10. The CDR3 spans 14 residues. CDR3 coding DNA: TGCAGCGTTTCGGGCAGGGGGCGGATGGAGACCCAGTACTTC. Translating it yields CSVSGRGRMETQYF.

This clonotype was found many times. The chain combines TRBV2 with TRBJ1-1, with TRBD1 as a possible D gene (5 bases). Germline CDR1 and CDR2: SNHLY and FYNNEI. The CDR3 runs to 13 residues. V was pared by 11 bases and J by 4 bases, with 17 bases between. Here the CDR3 reads CACYRAGGTEAFF. As DNA, the CDR3 is TGTGCCTGCTATCGAGCCGGGGGCACTGAAGCTTTCTTT.

V and J are TRBV12-3 or TRBV12-4 and TRBJ1-4; D is perhaps TRBD1 (6 bases). The CDR3 extends over 17 amino acids. V was trimmed by 3 bases and J by 7 bases, leaving 21 bases between them. The CDR3 DNA reads as TGTGCCAGCAGTTTCAATCCGCCGGGACAAGAAGTTGAAAAACTGTTTTTT. This sequence encodes CASSFNPPGQEVEKLFF.

This sequence joins TRBV7-2 and TRBJ2-2; D might be TRBD1 (7 bases). This CDR3 contains 15 residues. Germline V gene lookup returns CDR1 SGHTA and CDR2 FQGNSA. Trimming pared 5 bases from V and 6 bases from J, leaving 16 bases between. The CDR3 protein is CASSPVQGGAGELFF. Here the CDR3 DNA reads TGTGCCAGCAGCCCCGTGCAGGGGGGAGCCGGGGAGCTGTTTTTT. Variable domain in full (rest from reference TRBV7-2 and TRBJ2-2): GAGVSQSPSNKVTEKGKDVELRCDPISGHTALYWYRQSLGQGLEFLIYFQGNSAPDKSGLPSDRFSAERTGGSVSTLTIQRTQQEDSAVYLCASSPVQGGAGELFFGEGSRLTVL.

Worth noting for this clonotype: At one end, the junction sequence differs from germline, possibly due to a read error. The V call is TRBV2, the J call TRBJ2-7; 7 positions agree with TRBD1. CDR1 and CDR2 from the germline V gene are SNHLY and FYNNEI. The CDR3 runs to 19 residues. The CDR3 bases are TGCGCCAGCAGCCAAAGAGGGGGCTCCTCGACGGGTGGGTCCTACGAGCAGTACTTC. Its protein is CASSQRGGSSTGGSYEQYF.

CDR3 sequence: CASSLRTTRAGETQYF. In nucleotides, the CDR3 is TGTGCCAGCAGCTTACGGACGACCAGGGCCGGAGAGACCCAGTACTTC. The chain links TRBV7-2 to TRBJ2-5, with D possibly TRBD1 on 5 matching bases. V lost 2 bases, J lost 4 bases, and 17 bases lay in between. The CDR3 is 16 residues long. CDR1 and CDR2 from the germline V gene are SGHTA and FQGNSA.

In this sample, this clonotype turned up once. The rearrangement joins TRBV7-8 to TRBJ2-3; TRBD1 matches 9 bases. After removal of 5 bases from V and 6 bases from J, the junction contained 6 bases not matched to a gene. This CDR3 is built from 14 residues. From germline, CDR1 is SGHVS and CDR2 FQNEAQ. CDR3 sequence reads: CASSPGQGIDTQYF. The CDR3 DNA follows: TGTGCCAGCAGCCCGGGACAGGGTATCGATACGCAGTATTTT.

This clonotype came up once. V usage is TRBV2 and J usage is TRBJ1-6; D gene uncertain. Trimming took 6 bases from V and 2 from J, leaving 11 bases between them. This CDR3 is built from 15 residues. Germline CDR1 is SNHLY and CDR2 is FYNNEI. Here the CDR3 reads CASSSGGAYNSPLHF. The CDR3, as DNA: TGTGCCAGCAGCAGCGGCGGGGCCTATAATTCACCCCTCCACTTT.

The chain joins TRBV4-3 to TRBJ1-2, with 8 bases lining up with TRBD1. The germline V gene has CDR1 LGHNA and CDR2 YSLEER. The CDR3 runs to 16 residues. Losses at the gene ends were 0 bases for V and 8 bases for J; bases not matched to a gene: 11. The CDR3 nucleotides read TGCGCCAGCAGCCAAGAACTTCAGGGGGCACTTAGCGGCTACACCTTC. This codes for CASSQELQGALSGYTF.

The CDR3 nucleotides read TGTGCCAGCAGCGTAGACCCAGGGGGCGACTATGGCTACACCTTC. Residues: CASSVDPGGDYGYTF. The chain recombines TRBV9 with TRBJ1-2; 8 nucleotides match TRBD1. The CDR3 runs to 15 residues. V lost 0 bases, J lost 3 bases, and 4 bases stayed unmatched. Germline CDR1 reads SGDLS; CDR2 reads YYNGEE.

A remark on this clonotype: Its ends do not fully match the called genes, so a read error is possible. V usage is TRBV6-5 and J usage is TRBJ1-5; perhaps TRBD1 as D (6 bases). The germline V gene encodes CDR1 MNHEY and CDR2 SVGAGI. CDR3 length equals 16 residues. The CDR3 DNA reads TGTGCCACCAGTGAAGTCCCTTGGGGGGCTGGTCAGCCCCAGCATTTT. It codes for CATSEVPWGAGQPQHF.

The chain recombines TRBV10-3 with TRBJ1-1, with D unclear. The germline CDR1 and CDR2 sequences are ENHRY and SYGVKD. The CDR3 totals 14 residues. Trimming cost V 10 bases and J 4 bases, with 19 bases left between them. CDR3 loop: CASSENFGSTEAFF. CDR3 sequence (DNA): TGTGCCAGCAGCGAAAACTTTGGGAGCACTGAAGCTTTCTTT.